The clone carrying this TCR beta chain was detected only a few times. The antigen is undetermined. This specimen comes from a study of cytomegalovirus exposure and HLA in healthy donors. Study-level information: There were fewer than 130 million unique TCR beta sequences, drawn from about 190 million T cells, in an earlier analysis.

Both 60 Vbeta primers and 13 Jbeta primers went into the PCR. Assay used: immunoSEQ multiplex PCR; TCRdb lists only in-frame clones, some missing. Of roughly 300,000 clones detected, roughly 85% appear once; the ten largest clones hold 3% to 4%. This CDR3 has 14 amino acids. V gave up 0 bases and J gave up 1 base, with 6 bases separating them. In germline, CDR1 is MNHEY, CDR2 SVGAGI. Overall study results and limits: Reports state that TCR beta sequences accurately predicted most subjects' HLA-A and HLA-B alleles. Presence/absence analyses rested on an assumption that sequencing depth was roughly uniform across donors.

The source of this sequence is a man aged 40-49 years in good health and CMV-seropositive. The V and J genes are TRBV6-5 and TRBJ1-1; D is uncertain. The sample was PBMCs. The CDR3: CASSYSRENTEAFF. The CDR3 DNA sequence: TGTGCCAGCAGTTACTCGAGAGAGAACACTGAAGCTTTCTTT.